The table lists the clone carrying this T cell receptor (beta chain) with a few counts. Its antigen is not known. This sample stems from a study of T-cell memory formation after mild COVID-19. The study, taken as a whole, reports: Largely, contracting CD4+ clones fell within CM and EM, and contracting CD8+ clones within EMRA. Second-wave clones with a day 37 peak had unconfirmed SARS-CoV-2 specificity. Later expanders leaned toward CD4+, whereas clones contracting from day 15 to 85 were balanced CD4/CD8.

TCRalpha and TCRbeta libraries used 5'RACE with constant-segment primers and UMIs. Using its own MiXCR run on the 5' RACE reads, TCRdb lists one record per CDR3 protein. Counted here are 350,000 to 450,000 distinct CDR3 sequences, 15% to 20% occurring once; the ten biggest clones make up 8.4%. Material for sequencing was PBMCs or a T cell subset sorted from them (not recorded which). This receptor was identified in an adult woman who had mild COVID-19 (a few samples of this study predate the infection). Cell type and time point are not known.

CDR3 loop: CASSPGLLEGTQYF. The CDR3 DNA follows: TGTGCCAGCAGCCCAGGACTCCTAGAGGGGACCCAGTACTTC. V gene TRBV7-9 combines with J gene TRBJ2-5, with TRBD2 as a possible D gene (5 bases). V gave up 5 bases and J gave up 7 bases, with 17 bases separating them. There are 14 residues in the CDR3. CDR1 is SEHNR and CDR2 is FQNEAQ in the germline V gene (reference sequence).